This T cell receptor beta chain was observed in a study of blood T cells in healthy people across ages (dated by TCRdb to the mid-2010s). About the investigation overall: In model experiments, template switching captured roughly one uniquely barcoded TCR beta cDNA molecule for every two T cells. Age-related changes in TCR beta repertoire diversity were measured in the study by deep sequencing normalized with unique cDNA molecular identifiers. The donors were divided into four age groups: young (average approximately 17 years), middle-aged (about 39), aged (roughly 60) and long-lived (approximately 74). To avoid experimental bias, donors of different ages were spread randomly across the sequencing lanes. Two additional independent replicas of 1 million unique cDNA reads from the same blood draw were analyzed for two donors (one aged 18 to 29 and one aged 80 or older). Results and caveats for the whole study, not just this receptor: A strong correlation was found between observed TCR beta diversity and the percentage of naive T cells measured by flow cytometry. The CMV infection status of donors was not known, potentially confounding age-related changes in expanded clonotypes. Compared with the aged group, the long-lived group had more naive CD4+ T cells, fewer expanded clones and increased TCR diversity, suggesting age selection. Since profiling was done on bulk unsorted PBMCs, naive and antigen-experienced compartments could not be conclusively compared. Total diversity estimates from one million sequenced T cells were considered lower bounds and underestimates. Observed TCR beta diversity per million T cells fell roughly linearly with age, and a significant reduction was already apparent by age around 36.

Receptors were amplified or captured by 5' RACE. For sequencing, an Illumina HiSeq 2500 was employed. A second PCR of 7 to 11 cycles was run with a J-beta primer mix and a sample-barcoded 5' primer. A unique molecular identifier was introduced onto each TCR beta cDNA molecule by a template-switch 5' adaptor carrying 12 random nucleotides. Each sample yielded at least 3 million CDR3-containing paired-end reads. First-strand cDNA was synthesized from all RNA with the Mint cDNA synthesis kit, primed by a TRBC-specific oligonucleotide. All cDNA was treated with uracil-DNA glycosylase and then went through a first 18-cycle PCR with the universal primers M1SS and BC2_uni_R. Per the source publication's procedure: For normalization, 1 million high-quality reads, each with a distinct molecular identifier, were randomly selected from each sample. Reads sharing molecular identifiers were discarded rather than binned into consensus sequences. MiTCR, run with a Q25 quality threshold and the strictest error-elimination algorithm, handled CDR3 identification, clonotype clustering and error correction. Lower-bound total TCR beta diversity was estimated with a nonparametric unseen species model using Euler transformation. TCRdb trimmed the raw reads at Q25, called clones with MiXCR and kept productive beta chains. Rows merge per CDR3 protein into single entries with the most common DNA and genes. It is TCRdb's table, rather than the study itself, that gives the V and J calls and clone size. For this sample the table gives hundreds of thousands of distinct CDR3 sequences, of which 29% were detected only once. The ten most abundant clones make up around 15% of the sample.

The sample holds a few counts of this clonotype. No cognate antigen has been identified for it. Base qualities are not at hand, and no much larger clone is one base apart. Counted from cysteine to phenylalanine, this CDR3 has 13 amino acids. The DNA shown is the 39-base CDR3, in frame from base 1. V drops 6 bases and J drops 13 bases, leaving 19 bases in between. The donors were roughly 38 Caucasian individuals from Russia, aged 6 to 90 years, who were systemically healthy. Around 10 milliliters of peripheral blood were drawn from each donor into EDTA-treated Vacutainer tubes. Ficoll-Paque density-gradient centrifugation was used to isolate PBMCs, with at least 6.5 million per sample. Trizol reagent was used to extract total RNA from PBMCs, with at least 5 micrograms per sample. The percentages of naive CD45RAhigh/CD27high T cells were determined by flow cytometry on a PBMC aliquot from every donor.

This chain joins TRBV12-3 or TRBV12-4 to TRBJ2-4; the D gene is tentatively TRBD1 or TRBD2, each matching 5 bases. Sequencing was carried out using blood. The source is a woman of 80 years or more in good health. The CDR3 reads as follows: CASRLGRRGEQYF. The sequence in DNA is TGTGCCAGCAGGTTGGGACGTAGAGGGGAGCAGTACTTC.